These 30 T cell receptor beta chains were all obtained from the same sample, sequenced in a study of cytomegalovirus exposure and HLA in healthy donors. The PCR employed 60 Vbeta primers together with 13 Jbeta primers. Using immunoSEQ multiplex PCR, the repertoire was profiled, and TCRdb retains in-frame clones only, with some absent. The sample shows about 94,000 clones, 50% to 75% of them seen only once. Sequencing input: PBMCs. These receptor sequences come from a man younger than 40 in good health and CMV-seronegative.

The genes are TRBV10-3 and TRBJ2-1; 11 nucleotides align to TRBD2. The V and J ends lost 6 bases and 5 bases, in that order; junction bases with no gene match: 3. Germline V gene lookup returns CDR1 ENHRY and CDR2 SYGVKD. CDR3 length: 14 amino acids. CDR3 coding DNA: TGTGCCATCAGGACTAGCGGGAACGACAATGAGCAGTTCTTC. It codes for CAIRTSGNDNEQFF.

The chain recombines TRBV29-1 with TRBJ1-3; D is ambiguous. The V end was cut by 4 bases, the J end by 2 bases, with 15 bases between. Per the germline V gene, CDR1 is SQVTM and CDR2 is ANQGSEA. The CDR3 contains 15 residues. The CDR3 nucleotides are TGCAGCGTTGCGCTTACAGAAAACCCTGGAAACACCATATATTTT. Its protein product is CSVALTENPGNTIYF.

This clone came up once. The rearrangement uses TRBV7-3 and TRBJ2-5; TRBD2 agrees at 9 bases. The assigned J gene may be wrong: the sequence end matches TRBJ2-7 better. The CDR3 is 14 amino acids. Per the germline V gene, CDR1 is SGHTA and CDR2 is FQGTGA. The CDR3: CASSYGLAPYEQYF. CDR3 coding DNA: TGTGCCAGCAGCTACGGACTAGCGCCCTACGAGCAGTACTTC.

This clone was counted once. Here the CDR3 DNA reads TGTGCCAGCAGGTGGTCGGGGGAGGAGACCCAGTACTTC. It yields the protein CASRWSGEETQYF. The J gene is TRBJ2-5, the V gene TRBV2; maybe TRBD2 (6 bases). The CDR3 totals 13 residues. Trimming pared 6 bases from V and 5 bases from J, leaving 13 bases between. Germline CDR1 and CDR2: SNHLY and FYNNEI.

Concerning this clone itself: This specimen includes other DNA sequences encoding the same CDR3. The genes are TRBV27 and TRBJ1-1; D unresolved. Germline V gene lookup returns CDR1 MNHEY and CDR2 SMNVEV (reference sequence). The CDR3 spans 14 residues. The V and J ends lost 11 bases and 0 bases respectively, with 16 bases between them. The DNA for the CDR3 is TGTGCCTCTCGGGAGACTCCTCTGAACACTGAAGCTTTCTTT. Translation gives CASRETPLNTEAFF.

V usage is TRBV5-6 and J usage is TRBJ2-7; 9 bases match TRBD1. This CDR3 contains 15 residues. V lost 4 bases to trimming and J lost 3 bases; unmatched junction nucleotides: 8. Germline CDR1 and CDR2: SGHDT and YYEEEE. DNA of the CDR3: TGTGCCAGCAGCCTTGGACAGGGGAGCGACTACGAGCAGTACTTC. Its protein is CASSLGQGSDYEQYF. Based on the CDR3 plus reference TRBV5-6 and TRBJ2-7, the full variable domain is DAGVTQSPTHLIKTRGQQVTLRCSPKSGHDTVSWYQQALGQGPQFIFQYYEEEERQRGNFPDRFSGHQFPNYSSELNVNALLLGDSALYLCASSLGQGSDYEQYFGPGTRLTVT.

The J gene is TRBJ2-1, the V gene TRBV9; no definite D call. The CDR3 runs 15 residues. Trimming removed 4 bases at V and 0 bases at J, with 11 bases between. Germline lookup yields CDR1 SGDLS and CDR2 YYNGEE. The CDR3 loop reads CASSRSVGSYNEQFF. CDR3 DNA: TGTGCCAGCAGCAGAAGCGTGGGCTCCTACAATGAGCAGTTCTTC.

A note on this clone: Relative to the germline gene, one junction end is altered; a read error may explain this. J is TRBJ1-2 and V is TRBV7-9; D call uncertain. The CDR3 covers 12 residues. The germline V gene has CDR1 SEHNR and CDR2 FQNEAQ (reference sequence). CDR3 amino acids: CSSSLPNQGYTF. The CDR3 DNA sequence: TGTTCCAGCAGCTTACCCAATCAAGGCTACACCTTC.

The chain is built from TRBV27 and TRBJ2-7; TRBD1 is a possible D gene (5 bases). CDR1 and CDR2 from the germline V gene are MNHEY and SMNVEV (reference sequence). The V and J ends lost 6 bases and 1 base respectively, with 13 bases between them. CDR3 length: 14 residues. This chain's CDR3 is CASRWQGHSYEQYF. The CDR3 nucleotides are TGTGCCAGCAGGTGGCAGGGTCATTCCTACGAGCAGTACTTC.

The V call is TRBV29-1, the J call TRBJ2-3, with 9 bases aligning to TRBD2. V lost 2 bases, J lost 7 bases, and 10 bases stayed unmatched. The CDR3 contains 15 residues. In germline, CDR1 is SQVTM, CDR2 ANQGSEA. The CDR3 region has the DNA TGCAGCGTTGAACTACTAGCGGGCGGGACGAATACGCAGTATTTT. Amino acids: CSVELLAGGTNTQYF.

J is TRBJ1-2 and V is TRBV6-1; 7 positions agree with TRBD1. The CDR3 runs to 13 residues. Germline values: CDR1 MNHNS, CDR2 SASEGT. The V segment lost 7 bases and the J segment 7 bases; nucleotides outside the gene matches: 9. CDR3 sequence reads: CASIRGPDSGYTF. The CDR3 region has the DNA TGTGCCAGCATAAGGGGGCCCGACAGTGGCTACACCTTC.

The V and J genes are TRBV5-8 and TRBJ1-3, with TRBD1 matching 7 bases. This CDR3 comprises 15 residues. With V trimmed by 4 bases and J by 2 bases, 6 bases remained unmatched. The V gene's germline CDR1 is SGHTS and CDR2 YDEGEE. The CDR3 region is CASSPRGYTGNTIYF. The CDR3 region has the DNA TGTGCCAGCAGCCCCAGGGGGTATACTGGAAACACCATATATTTT.

This sequence joins TRBV9 and TRBJ2-7; 8 bases agree with TRBD2. After removal of 0 bases from V and 0 bases from J, the junction contained 8 bases not matched to a gene. The CDR3 has 17 residues. The germline gives CDR1 SGDLS, CDR2 YYNGEE. CDR3 in amino acids: CASSVDEETSVSYEQYF. Here the CDR3 DNA reads TGTGCCAGCAGCGTAGATGAAGAGACTAGCGTCTCCTACGAGCAGTACTTC.

This chain uses TRBV6-4 with TRBJ2-1, with 7 bases that match TRBD2. Germline V gives CDR1 MRHNA, CDR2 SNTAGT. J lost 5 bases, V lost 5 bases, and 9 bases had no gene match. The CDR3 extends over 15 amino acids. The CDR3 nucleotides read TGTGCCAGCAGTAACGGTTGGGGGGGTGACAATGAGCAGTTCTTC. This sequence encodes CASSNGWGGDNEQFF.

The chain employs TRBV9 and TRBJ2-3; 16 bases align to TRBD2. After removal of 3 bases from V and 2 bases from J, the junction contained 15 bases not matched to a gene. CDR1 SGDLS and CDR2 YYNGEE come from the germline V gene. The CDR3 covers 21 residues. Here the CDR3 reads CASSAPLTGLAGGQVTDTQYF. The CDR3 DNA reads as TGTGCCAGCAGCGCCCCTCTGACGGGACTAGCGGGGGGGCAGGTCACAGATACGCAGTATTTT.

Note on this clone: One junction end does not reproduce the germline sequence, and a read error may be involved. This chain uses TRBV7-7 with TRBJ1-5; the match to TRBD1 covers 10 bases. Germline CDR1 and CDR2: SSHAT and FNYEAQ (reference sequence). This CDR3 is built from 16 residues. The CDR3 here is CASSLVGQGPGQPQHF. For the CDR3, the DNA is TGTGCTAGCAGCTTAGTGGGACAGGGGCCGGGGCAGCCCCAGCATTTT.

The chain combines TRBV5-4 with TRBJ2-1; 10 bases line up with TRBD2. CDR3 length: 15 residues. V lost 2 bases and J lost 5; bases outside the gene matches: 4. Germline V gene data show CDR1 as SGHNT and CDR2 as YYREEE (reference sequence). Here the CDR3 reads CASSFERGGHNEQFF. The CDR3 nucleotides are TGTGCCAGCAGCTTCGAGCGGGGGGGCCACAATGAGCAGTTCTTC.

The V and J genes are TRBV27 and TRBJ2-7, with 8 positions matching TRBD2. Germline lookup yields CDR1 MNHEY and CDR2 SMNVEV (reference sequence). The CDR3 covers 14 residues. The ends lost 4 bases at V and 9 bases at J; junction bases unmatched: 11. CDR3 bases: TGTGCCAGCAGTTCCCCGGGGGGGGCGCCTGGGCAGTACTTC. It codes for CASSSPGGAPGQYF.

The chain recombines TRBV2 with TRBJ1-6, with 7 positions matching TRBD1. From germline, CDR1 is SNHLY and CDR2 FYNNEI. This CDR3 has 16 residues. V lost 6 bases, J lost 0 bases, and 5 bases stayed unmatched. CDR3 protein: CASRGQASSYNSPLHF. CDR3 nucleotides: TGTGCCAGCAGAGGACAGGCGAGCTCCTATAATTCACCCCTCCACTTT.

The CDR3 DNA follows: TGTGCCAGCAGCTTAGCTGGTAAGCGGGGTAACAATCGGCAGTACTTC. Translating gives CASSLAGKRGNNRQYF. This sequence joins TRBV7-9 and TRBJ2-7; 7 nucleotides agree with TRBD2. CDR1 and CDR2 (germline): SEHNR, FQNEAQ (reference sequence). V was pared by 0 bases and J by 9 bases, with 14 bases of the junction left unmatched. CDR3 size: 16 residues.

The chain recombines TRBV5-4 with TRBJ2-5, with 10 bases matching TRBD2. The germline gives CDR1 SGHNT, CDR2 YYREEE (reference sequence). This CDR3 is 16 amino acids long. V dropped 0 bases and J dropped 2; count of bases not matched to a gene: 4. CDR3 loop: CASSLALAGVQETQYF. The CDR3 nucleotides read TGTGCCAGCAGCTTGGCCCTAGCGGGGGTTCAAGAGACCCAGTACTTC.

This chain links TRBV20-1 with TRBJ1-5; D not resolved. CDR1 and CDR2 from the germline V gene are DFQATT and SNEGSKA (reference sequence). This CDR3 contains 11 residues. The DNA for the CDR3 is TGCAGCCCTAATAGCAATCAGCCCCAGCATTTT. It translates to CSPNSNQPQHF.

This chain joins TRBV19 and TRBJ2-3; maybe TRBD2 (5 bases). Per germline, CDR1 LNHDA and CDR2 SQIVND (reference sequence). This CDR3 is built from 13 residues. V was trimmed by 5 bases and J by 2 bases, leaving 8 bases between them. CDR3 loop: CASSARDTDTQYF. The CDR3 nucleotides are TGTGCCAGTAGTGCCCGGGACACAGATACGCAGTATTTT.

The V and J genes are TRBV2 and TRBJ2-1; 13 bases fit TRBD2. V lost 7 bases, J lost 1 base, and 4 bases stayed unmatched. This CDR3 has 16 amino acids. CDR1 is SNHLY and CDR2 is FYNNEI in the germline V gene. For the CDR3, the DNA is TGTGCCAGCACCGCACTAGCGGGAGGGTCCTACAATGAGCAGTTCTTC. The encoded protein is CASTALAGGSYNEQFF.

A remark on this clone: This sample includes further DNA sequences coding for the same CDR3. The genes are TRBV18 and TRBJ2-2; D is uncertain. Trimming removed 2 bases at V and 1 base at J, with 5 bases between. Per germline, CDR1 KGHSH and CDR2 LQKENI. The CDR3 loop spans 14 amino acids. CDR3 nucleotides: TGTGCCAGCTCACCAACGGGGAACACCGGGGAGCTGTTTTTT. Protein: CASSPTGNTGELFF.

V is TRBV5-1 and J is TRBJ2-3, with 7 bases identical to TRBD1. Germline CDR1 reads SGHRS; CDR2 reads YFSETQ. Unmatched junction bases numbered 13, after V lost 4 bases and J lost 2 bases. The CDR3 loop spans 17 amino acids. The CDR3 spells CASSPSTQQGYTDTQYF. CDR3 in DNA: TGCGCCAGCAGCCCGTCAACCCAACAGGGGTACACAGATACGCAGTATTTT.

This clone has just a few counts. One end of the junction fails to match germline, which may point to a read error. The chain recombines TRBV7-7 with TRBJ2-6, with D possibly matching TRBD1 (5 bases). The CDR3 totals 17 residues. Looked up from germline, CDR1 is SSHAT and CDR2 is FNYEAQ (reference sequence). CDR3 in amino acids: CASSSQGFYSGANVLTF. CDR3 coding DNA: TGTGCTAGCAGCTCGCAGGGATTCTACTCTGGGGCCAACGTCCTGACTTTC. Full variable domain (outside the CDR3, taken from reference TRBV7-7 and TRBJ2-6): GAGVSQSPRYKVTKRGQDVTLRCDPISSHATLYWYQQALGQGPEFLTYFNYEAQPDKSGLPSDRFSAERPEGSISTLTIQRTEQRDSAMYRCASSSQGFYSGANVLTFGAGSRLTVL.

The rearrangement uses TRBV14 and TRBJ2-3; tentatively, D is TRBD2 (5 bases). Germline CDR1 SGHDN, CDR2 FVKESK. Deletions cut 1 base from V and 4 bases from J, with 15 bases between. This CDR3 region has 16 residues. In nucleotides, the CDR3 is TGTGCCAGCAGCCAAGGTGGAGGAAAAAGCGCAGATACGCAGTATTTT. Protein product: CASSQGGGKSADTQYF. Full variable domain (outside the CDR3, taken from reference TRBV14 and TRBJ2-3): EAGVTQFPSHSVIEKGQTVTLRCDPISGHDNLYWYRRVMGKEIKFLLHFVKESKQDESGMPNNRFLAERTGGTYSTLKVQPAELEDSGVYFCASSQGGGKSADTQYFGPGTRLTVL.

The chain's CDR3 is CASSTTSGGGDEQFF. Here the CDR3 DNA reads TGTGCCAGCAGCACTACTAGCGGGGGCGGGGATGAGCAGTTCTTC. The chain recombines TRBV9 with TRBJ2-1; 11 bases agree with TRBD2. Germline values: CDR1 SGDLS, CDR2 YYNGEE. The V and J ends lost 4 bases and 8 bases, in that order; junction bases with no gene match: 8. This CDR3 is built from 15 residues.

In this sample, this clone turned up a few times. This rearrangement joins TRBV11-2 to TRBJ2-3, with 12 nucleotides matching TRBD2. Germline V CDR1 and CDR2: SGHAT, FQNNGV. The CDR3 has 17 amino acids. V lost 7 bases and J lost 6; bases outside the gene matches: 14. CDR3 coding DNA: TGTGCCAGCACCCTGGGGACACTAGCGGGGGGCCGGGATACGCAGTATTTT. Translation gives CASTLGTLAGGRDTQYF. The full variable domain, completed using reference TRBV11-2 and TRBJ2-3, is EAGVAQSPRYKIIEKRQSVAFWCNPISGHATLYWYQQILGQGPKLLIQFQNNGVVDDSQLPKDRFSAERLKGVDSTLKIQPAKLEDSAVYLCASTLGTLAGGRDTQYFGPGTRLTVL.